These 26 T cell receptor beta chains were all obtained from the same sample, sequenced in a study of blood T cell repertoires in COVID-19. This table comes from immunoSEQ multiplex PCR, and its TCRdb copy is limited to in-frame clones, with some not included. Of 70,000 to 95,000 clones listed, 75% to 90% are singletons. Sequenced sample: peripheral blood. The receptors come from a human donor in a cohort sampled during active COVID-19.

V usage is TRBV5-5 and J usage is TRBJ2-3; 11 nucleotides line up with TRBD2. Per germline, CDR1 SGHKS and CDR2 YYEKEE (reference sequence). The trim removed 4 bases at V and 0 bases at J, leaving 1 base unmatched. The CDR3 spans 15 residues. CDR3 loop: CASSPSGGSTDTQYF. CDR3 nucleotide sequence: TGTGCCAGCAGCCCTAGCGGGGGGAGCACAGATACGCAGTATTTT. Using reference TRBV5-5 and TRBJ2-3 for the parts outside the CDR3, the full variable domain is DAGVTQSPTHLIKTRGQQVTLRCSPISGHKSVSWYQQVLGQGPQFIFQYYEKEERGRGNFPDRFSARQFPNYSSELNVNALLLGDSALYLCASSPSGGSTDTQYFGPGTRLTVL.

CDR3 DNA: TGTGCCAGCAGTGCACAGGGATACGAGCAGTACTTC. This sequence encodes CASSAQGYEQYF. The chain recombines TRBV2 with TRBJ2-7; TRBD1 might be the D (6 bases). CDR1 is SNHLY and CDR2 is FYNNEI in the germline V gene. V was shortened by 4 bases and J by 4 bases, with 8 bases between the two germline ends. This CDR3 is 12 amino acids long.

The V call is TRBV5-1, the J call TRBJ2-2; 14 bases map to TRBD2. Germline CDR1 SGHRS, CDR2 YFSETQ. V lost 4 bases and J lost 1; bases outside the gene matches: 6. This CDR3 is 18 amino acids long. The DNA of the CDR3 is TGCGCCAGCAGCATCGGACTAGCGGGGGGTCAGAACACCGGGGAGCTGTTTTTT. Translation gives CASSIGLAGGQNTGELFF.

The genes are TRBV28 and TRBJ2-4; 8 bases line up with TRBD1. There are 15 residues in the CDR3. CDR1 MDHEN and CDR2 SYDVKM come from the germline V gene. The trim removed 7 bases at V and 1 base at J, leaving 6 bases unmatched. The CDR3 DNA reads TGTGCCAGCACCTCAGGGGGCGCGGCCAAAAACATTCAGTACTTC. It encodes CASTSGGAAKNIQYF.

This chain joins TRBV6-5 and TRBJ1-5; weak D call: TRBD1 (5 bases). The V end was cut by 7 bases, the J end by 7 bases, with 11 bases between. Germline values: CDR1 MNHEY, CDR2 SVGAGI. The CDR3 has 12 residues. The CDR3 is CASNRRAQPQHF. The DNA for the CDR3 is TGTGCCAGCAACAGGAGGGCCCAGCCCCAGCATTTT.

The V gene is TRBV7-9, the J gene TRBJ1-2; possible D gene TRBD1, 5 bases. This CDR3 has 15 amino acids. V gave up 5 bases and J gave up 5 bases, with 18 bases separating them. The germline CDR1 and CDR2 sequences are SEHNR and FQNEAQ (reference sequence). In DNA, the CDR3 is TGTGCCAGCAGCCCCGCCGGACACGGAGAGTATGGCTACACCTTC. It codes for CASSPAGHGEYGYTF.

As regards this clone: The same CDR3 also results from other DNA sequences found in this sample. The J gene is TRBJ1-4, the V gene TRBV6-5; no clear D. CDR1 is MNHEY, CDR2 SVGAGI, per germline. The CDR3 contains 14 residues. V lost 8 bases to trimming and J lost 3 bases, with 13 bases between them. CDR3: CASRRTGSNEKLFF. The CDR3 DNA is TGTGCCAGCCGCCGCACGGGATCTAATGAAAAACTGTTTTTT.

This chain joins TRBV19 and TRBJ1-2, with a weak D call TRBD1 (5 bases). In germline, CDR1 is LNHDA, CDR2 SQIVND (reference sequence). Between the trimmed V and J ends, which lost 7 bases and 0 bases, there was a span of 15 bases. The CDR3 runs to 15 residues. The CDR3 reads CASTPSGTSNYGYTF. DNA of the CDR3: TGTGCCAGTACTCCATCGGGGACTTCTAACTATGGCTACACCTTC.

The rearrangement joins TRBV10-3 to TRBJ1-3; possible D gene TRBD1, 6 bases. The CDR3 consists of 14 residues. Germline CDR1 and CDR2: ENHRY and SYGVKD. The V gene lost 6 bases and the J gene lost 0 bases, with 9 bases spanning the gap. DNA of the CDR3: TGTGCCATCAGGGGGGACACCTCTGGAAACACCATATATTTT. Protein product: CAIRGDTSGNTIYF.

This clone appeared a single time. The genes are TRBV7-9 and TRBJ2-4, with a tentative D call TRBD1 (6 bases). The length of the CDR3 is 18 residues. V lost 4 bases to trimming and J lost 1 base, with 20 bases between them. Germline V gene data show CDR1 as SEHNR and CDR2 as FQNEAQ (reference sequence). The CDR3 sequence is CASSSYGWGRSAKNIQYF. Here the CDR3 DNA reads TGTGCCAGCAGCTCCTACGGCTGGGGGCGTTCGGCCAAAAACATTCAGTACTTC.

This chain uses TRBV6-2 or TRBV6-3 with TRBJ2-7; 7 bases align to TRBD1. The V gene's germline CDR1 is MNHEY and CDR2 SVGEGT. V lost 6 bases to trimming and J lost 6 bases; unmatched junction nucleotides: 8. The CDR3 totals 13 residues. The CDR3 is CASSLQGLSEQYF. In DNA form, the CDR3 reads TGTGCCAGCAGCTTACAGGGGCTCTCCGAGCAGTACTTC.

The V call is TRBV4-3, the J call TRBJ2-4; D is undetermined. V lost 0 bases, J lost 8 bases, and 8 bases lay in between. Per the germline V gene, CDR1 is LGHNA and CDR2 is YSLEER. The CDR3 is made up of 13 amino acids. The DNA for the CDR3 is TGCGCCAGCAGCCAAGAACGAGAACACATTCAGTACTTC. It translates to CASSQEREHIQYF.

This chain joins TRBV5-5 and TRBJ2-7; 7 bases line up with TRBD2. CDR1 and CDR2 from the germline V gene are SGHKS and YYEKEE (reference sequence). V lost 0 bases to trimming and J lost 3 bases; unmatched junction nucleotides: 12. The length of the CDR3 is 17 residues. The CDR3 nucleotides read TGTGCCAGCAGCTTGGATCTAGCGGCGAACCTACACTACGAGCAGTACTTC. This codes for CASSLDLAANLHYEQYF.

CDR3 loop: CATSRDIGLRVRAKNIQYF. The CDR3 bases are TGTGCCACCAGCAGAGATATAGGGCTCAGGGTCAGAGCCAAAAACATTCAGTACTTC. The chain recombines TRBV15 with TRBJ2-4, with D possibly matching TRBD1 (5 bases). This CDR3 spans 19 amino acids. Germline CDR1 reads LNHNV; CDR2 reads YYDKDF (reference sequence). V lost 0 bases, J lost 0 bases, and 18 bases lay in between.

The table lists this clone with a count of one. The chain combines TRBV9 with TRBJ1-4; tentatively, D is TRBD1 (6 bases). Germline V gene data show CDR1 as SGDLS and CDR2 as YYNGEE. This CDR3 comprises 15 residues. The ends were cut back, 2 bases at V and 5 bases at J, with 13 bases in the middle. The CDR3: CASSVMGARNEKLFF. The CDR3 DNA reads TGTGCCAGCAGCGTTATGGGGGCGCGGAATGAAAAACTGTTTTTT.

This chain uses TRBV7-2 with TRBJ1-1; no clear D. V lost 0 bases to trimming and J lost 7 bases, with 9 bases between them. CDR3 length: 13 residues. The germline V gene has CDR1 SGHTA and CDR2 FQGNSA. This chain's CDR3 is CASSLATSGEAFF. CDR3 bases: TGTGCCAGCAGCTTAGCCACATCGGGTGAAGCTTTCTTT.

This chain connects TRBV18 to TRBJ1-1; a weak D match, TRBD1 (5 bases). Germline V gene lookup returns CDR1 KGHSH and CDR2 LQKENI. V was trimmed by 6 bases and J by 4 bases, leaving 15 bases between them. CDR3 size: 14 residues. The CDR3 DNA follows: TGTGCCAGCTCCTGGGGGGGTGAGGCCACTGAAGCTTTCTTT. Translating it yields CASSWGGEATEAFF.

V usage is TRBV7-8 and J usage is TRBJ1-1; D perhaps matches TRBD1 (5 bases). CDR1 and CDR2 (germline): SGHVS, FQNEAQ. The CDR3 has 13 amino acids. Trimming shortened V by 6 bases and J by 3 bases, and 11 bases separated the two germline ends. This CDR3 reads CASSLQGHTEAFF. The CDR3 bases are TGTGCCAGCAGTCTCCAGGGCCACACTGAAGCTTTCTTT. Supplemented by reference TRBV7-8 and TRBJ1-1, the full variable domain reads GAGVSQSPRYKVAKRGQDVALRCDPISGHVSLFWYQQALGQGPEFLTYFQNEAQLDKSGLPSDRFFAERPEGSVSTLKIQRTQQEDSAVYLCASSLQGHTEAFFGQGTRLTVV.

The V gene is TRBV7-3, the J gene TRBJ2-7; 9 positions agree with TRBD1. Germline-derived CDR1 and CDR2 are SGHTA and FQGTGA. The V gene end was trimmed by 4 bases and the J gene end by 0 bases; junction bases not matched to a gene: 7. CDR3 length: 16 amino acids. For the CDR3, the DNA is TGTGCCAGCAGCTCCACGGGGGGACAGGGCTCCTACGAGCAGTACTTC. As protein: CASSSTGGQGSYEQYF. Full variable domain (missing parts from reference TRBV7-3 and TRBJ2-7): GAGVSQTPSNKVTEKGKYVELRCDPISGHTALYWYRQSLGQGPEFLIYFQGTGAADDSGLPNDRFFAVRPEGSVSTLKIQRTERGDSAVYLCASSSTGGQGSYEQYFGPGTRLTVT.

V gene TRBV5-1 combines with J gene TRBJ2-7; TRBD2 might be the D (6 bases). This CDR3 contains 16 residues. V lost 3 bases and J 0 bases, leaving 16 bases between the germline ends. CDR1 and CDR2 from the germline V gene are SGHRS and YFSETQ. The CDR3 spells CASSYGGGMSSYEQYF. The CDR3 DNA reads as TGCGCCAGCAGCTACGGTGGCGGGATGAGCTCCTACGAGCAGTACTTC.

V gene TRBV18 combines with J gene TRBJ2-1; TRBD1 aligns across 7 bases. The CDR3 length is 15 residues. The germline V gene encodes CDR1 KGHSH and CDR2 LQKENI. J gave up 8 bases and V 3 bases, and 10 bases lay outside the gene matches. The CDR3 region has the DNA TGTGCCAGCTCACCTGCCGGGACAGTGCGCGATGAGCAGTTCTTC. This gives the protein CASSPAGTVRDEQFF. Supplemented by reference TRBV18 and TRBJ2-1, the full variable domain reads NAGVMQNPRHLVRRRGQEARLRCSPMKGHSHVYWYRQLPEEGLKFMVYLQKENIIDESGMPKERFSAEFPKEGPSILRIQQVVRGDSAAYFCASSPAGTVRDEQFFGPGTRLTVL.

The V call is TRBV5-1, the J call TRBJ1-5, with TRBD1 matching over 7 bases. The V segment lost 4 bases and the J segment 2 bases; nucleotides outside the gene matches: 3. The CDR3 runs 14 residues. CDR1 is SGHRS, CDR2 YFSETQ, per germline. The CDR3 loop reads CASSRTGRNQPQHF. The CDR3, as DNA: TGCGCCAGCAGCCGGACAGGTCGCAATCAGCCCCAGCATTTT.

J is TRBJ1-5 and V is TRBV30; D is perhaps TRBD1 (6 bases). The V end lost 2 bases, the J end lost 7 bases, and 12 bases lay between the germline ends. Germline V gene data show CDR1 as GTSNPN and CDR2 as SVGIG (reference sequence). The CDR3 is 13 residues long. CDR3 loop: CAWSLNREQPQHF. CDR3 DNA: TGTGCCTGGAGTTTGAACAGGGAGCAGCCCCAGCATTTT.

The chain's CDR3 is CASERQGQKTEAFF. Written as DNA, the CDR3 is TGTGCCAGTGAACGACAGGGTCAGAAAACTGAAGCTTTCTTT. J is TRBJ1-1 and V is TRBV19; 7 positions match TRBD1. The CDR3 is made up of 14 amino acids. Trimming removed 8 bases from V and 5 bases from J; junction bases left unmatched: 11. Germline CDR1 and CDR2: LNHDA and SQIVND (reference sequence).

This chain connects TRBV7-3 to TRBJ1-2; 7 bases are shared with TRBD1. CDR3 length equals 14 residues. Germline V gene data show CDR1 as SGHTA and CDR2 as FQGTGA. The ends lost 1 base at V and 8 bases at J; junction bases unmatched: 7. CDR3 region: CASSLIPQGGGYTF. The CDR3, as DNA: TGTGCCAGCAGCTTAATTCCCCAGGGGGGAGGCTACACCTTC. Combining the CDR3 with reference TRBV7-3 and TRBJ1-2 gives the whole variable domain GAGVSQTPSNKVTEKGKYVELRCDPISGHTALYWYRQSLGQGPEFLIYFQGTGAADDSGLPNDRFFAVRPEGSVSTLKIQRTERGDSAVYLCASSLIPQGGGYTFGSGTRLTVV.

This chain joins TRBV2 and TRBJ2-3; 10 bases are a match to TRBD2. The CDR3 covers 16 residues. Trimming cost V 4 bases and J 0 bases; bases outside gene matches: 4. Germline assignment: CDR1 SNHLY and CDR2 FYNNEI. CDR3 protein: CASSGLAGFSTDTQYF. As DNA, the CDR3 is TGTGCCAGCAGTGGACTAGCGGGTTTCAGCACAGATACGCAGTATTTT.